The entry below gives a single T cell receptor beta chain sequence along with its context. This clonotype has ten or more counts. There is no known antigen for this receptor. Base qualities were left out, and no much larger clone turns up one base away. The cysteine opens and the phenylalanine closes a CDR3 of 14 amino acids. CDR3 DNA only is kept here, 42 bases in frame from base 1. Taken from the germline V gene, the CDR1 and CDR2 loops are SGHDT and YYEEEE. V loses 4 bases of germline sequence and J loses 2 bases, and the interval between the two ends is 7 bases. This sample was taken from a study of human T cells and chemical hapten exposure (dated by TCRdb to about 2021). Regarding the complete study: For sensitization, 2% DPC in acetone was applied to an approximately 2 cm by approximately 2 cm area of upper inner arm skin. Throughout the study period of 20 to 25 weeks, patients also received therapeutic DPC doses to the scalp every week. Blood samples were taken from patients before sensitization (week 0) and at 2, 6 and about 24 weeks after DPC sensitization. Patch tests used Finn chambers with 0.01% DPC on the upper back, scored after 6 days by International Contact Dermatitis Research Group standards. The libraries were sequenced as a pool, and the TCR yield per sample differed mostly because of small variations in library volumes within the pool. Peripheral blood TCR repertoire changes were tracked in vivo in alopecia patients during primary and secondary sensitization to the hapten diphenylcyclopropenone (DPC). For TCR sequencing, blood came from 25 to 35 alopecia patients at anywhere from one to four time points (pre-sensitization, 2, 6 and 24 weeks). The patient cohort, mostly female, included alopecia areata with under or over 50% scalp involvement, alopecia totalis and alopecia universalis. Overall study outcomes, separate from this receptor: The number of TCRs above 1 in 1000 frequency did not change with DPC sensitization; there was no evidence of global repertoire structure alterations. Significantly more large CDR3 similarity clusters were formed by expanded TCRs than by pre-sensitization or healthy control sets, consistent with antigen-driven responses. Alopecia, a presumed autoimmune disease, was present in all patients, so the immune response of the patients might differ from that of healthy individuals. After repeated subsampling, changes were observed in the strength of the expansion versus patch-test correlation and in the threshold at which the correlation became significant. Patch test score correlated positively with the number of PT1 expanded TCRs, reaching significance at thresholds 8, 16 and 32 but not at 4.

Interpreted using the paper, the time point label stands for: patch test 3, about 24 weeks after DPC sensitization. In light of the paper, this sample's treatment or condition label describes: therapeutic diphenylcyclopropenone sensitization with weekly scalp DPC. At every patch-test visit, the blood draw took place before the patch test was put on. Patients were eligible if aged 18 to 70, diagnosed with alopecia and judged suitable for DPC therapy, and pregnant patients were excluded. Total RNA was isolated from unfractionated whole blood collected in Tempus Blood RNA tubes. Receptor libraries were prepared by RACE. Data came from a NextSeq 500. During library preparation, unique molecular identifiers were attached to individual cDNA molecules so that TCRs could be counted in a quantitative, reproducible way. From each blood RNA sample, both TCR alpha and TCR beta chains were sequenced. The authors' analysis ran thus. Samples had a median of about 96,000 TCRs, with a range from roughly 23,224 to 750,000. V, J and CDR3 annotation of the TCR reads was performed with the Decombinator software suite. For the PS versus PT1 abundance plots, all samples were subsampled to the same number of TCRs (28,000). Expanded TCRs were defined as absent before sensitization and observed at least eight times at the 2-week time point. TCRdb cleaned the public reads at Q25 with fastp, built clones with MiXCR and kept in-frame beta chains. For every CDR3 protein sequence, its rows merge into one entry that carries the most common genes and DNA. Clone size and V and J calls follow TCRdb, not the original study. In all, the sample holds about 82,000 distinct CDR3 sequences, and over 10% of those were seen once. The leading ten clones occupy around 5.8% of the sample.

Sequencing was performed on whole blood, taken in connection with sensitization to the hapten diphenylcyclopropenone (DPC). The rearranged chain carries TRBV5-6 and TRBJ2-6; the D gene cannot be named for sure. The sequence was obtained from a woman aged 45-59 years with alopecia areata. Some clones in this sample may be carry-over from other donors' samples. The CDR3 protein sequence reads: CASSLNPGANVLTF. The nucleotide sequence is TGTGCCAGCAGCCTTAATCCTGGGGCCAACGTCCTGACTTTC.